The TCR beta chain under discussion was sequenced for a study of regulatory T cells in long-lasting Graves disease. Time point indicated: newly diagnosed GD, antithyroid drugs for less than 3 months. RNA extracted from PBMCs served as the sequencing template. The CDR3 length is 15 residues. V was shortened by 6 bases and J by 0 bases, with 12 bases between the two germline ends. Germline-derived CDR1 and CDR2 are SNHLY and FYNNEI. Study-level points and caveats: What was studied was peripheral blood only, and not thyroid tissue.

This clonotype was seen many times. Its antigen is currently unknown. Investigators prepared the TCR beta libraries by applying iRepertoire HTBI primers and Arm-PCR of CDR3 regions. MiXCR, run by TCRdb on the multiplex PCR reads, gives a single entry per CDR3 protein. The data contain some 490,000 distinct CDR3 sequences, more than 10% of them singletons. The same data also contributed to another study, on T cells in Graves' hyperthyroidism and ophthalmopathy.

The gene calls are TRBV2 and TRBJ2-1; no clear D. This sequence originates from a woman aged 25 to 45 with Graves disease. Specimen: peripheral blood mononuclear cells (PBMCs), collected at new diagnosis, from a patient treated with antithyroid drugs. The CDR3 DNA reads TGTGCCAGCAGCGAACAAGTCCCCTCCTACAATGAGCAGTTCTTC. Translating gives CASSEQVPSYNEQFF.